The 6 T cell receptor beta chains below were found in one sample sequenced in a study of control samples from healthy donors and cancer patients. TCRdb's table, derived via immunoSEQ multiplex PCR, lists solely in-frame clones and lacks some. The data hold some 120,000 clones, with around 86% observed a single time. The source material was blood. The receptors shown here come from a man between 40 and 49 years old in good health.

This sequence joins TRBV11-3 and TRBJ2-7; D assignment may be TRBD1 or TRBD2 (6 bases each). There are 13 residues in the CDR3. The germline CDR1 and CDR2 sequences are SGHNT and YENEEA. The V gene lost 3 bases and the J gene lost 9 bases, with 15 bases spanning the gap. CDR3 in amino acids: CASSLSGAKPQYF. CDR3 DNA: TGTGCCAGCAGCTTGTCGGGGGCCAAACCGCAGTACTTC. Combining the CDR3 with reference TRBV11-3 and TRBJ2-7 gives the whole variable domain EAGVVQSPRYKIIEKKQPVAFWCNPISGHNTLYWYLQNLGQGPELLIRYENEEAVDDSQLPKDRFSAERLKGVDSTLKIQPAELGDSAVYLCASSLSGAKPQYFGPGTRLTVT.

The CDR3 DNA is TGTGCCAGCAGCTTATACGCGTCCCCCGCAACTAATGAAAAACTGTTTTTT. Residues: CASSLYASPATNEKLFF. This chain links TRBV7-2 with TRBJ1-4; D call uncertain. From germline, CDR1 is SGHTA and CDR2 FQGNSA. V was cut by 2 bases and J by 0 bases, with 13 bases left in between. The CDR3 has 17 residues.

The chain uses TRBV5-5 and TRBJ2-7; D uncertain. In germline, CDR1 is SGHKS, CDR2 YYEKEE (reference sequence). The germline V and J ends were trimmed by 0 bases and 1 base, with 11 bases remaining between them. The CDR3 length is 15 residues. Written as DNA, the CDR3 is TGTGCCAGCAGCTTGGGCAGCGCCCCGTCCTACGAGCAGTACTTC. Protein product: CASSLGSAPSYEQYF.

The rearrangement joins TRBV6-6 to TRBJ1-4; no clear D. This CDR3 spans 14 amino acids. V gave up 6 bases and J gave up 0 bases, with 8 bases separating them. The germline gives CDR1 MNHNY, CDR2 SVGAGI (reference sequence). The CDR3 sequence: CASSEETTNEKLFF. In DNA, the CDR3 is TGTGCCAGCAGCGAAGAGACAACTAATGAAAAACTGTTTTTT.

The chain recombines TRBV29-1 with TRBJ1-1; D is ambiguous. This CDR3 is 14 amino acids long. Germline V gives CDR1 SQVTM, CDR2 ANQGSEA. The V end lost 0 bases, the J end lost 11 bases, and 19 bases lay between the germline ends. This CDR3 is CSVEDPAGLFEAFF. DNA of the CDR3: TGCAGCGTTGAAGATCCGGCCGGTCTATTCGAGGCTTTCTTT.

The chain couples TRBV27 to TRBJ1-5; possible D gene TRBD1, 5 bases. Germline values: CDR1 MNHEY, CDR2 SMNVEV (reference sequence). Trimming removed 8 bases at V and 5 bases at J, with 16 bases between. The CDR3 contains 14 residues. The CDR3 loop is CASRRTSRDQPQHF. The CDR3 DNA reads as TGTGCCAGCCGCCGGACAAGTAGGGATCAGCCCCAGCATTTT.